These T cell receptor beta chains were read from a single sample in a study of blood T cell repertoires in COVID-19. Profiled with immunoSEQ multiplex PCR; TCRdb holds only in-frame clones, not every one. Seen here are almost 200,000 clones, roughly 90% observed once, and the top ten hold over 7%. Input material: PBMCs or T cells enriched from blood (not recorded which). The receptors here all came from a woman between 18 and 29 years old who had recovered from COVID-19. CDR3s include the opening cysteine and the closing phenylalanine or tryptophan. A D gene is named only where the DNA matches it firmly. Size tells how often a clone was seen (once, few, many) or the class of an expanded clone, and some rows leave it out.

>.|TRBJ1-5|TRBV6-1|.
TGTGCCAGCAGTGAAAGTGCGGAGAATCAGCCCCAGCATTTT
CASSESAENQPQHF
>.|TRBJ2-6|TRBV5-1|.
TGCGCCAGCAGCCCCCTAGGGGCCAACGTCCTGACTTTC
CASSPLGANVLTF
>TRBD1|TRBJ1-1|TRBV28|.
TGTGCCAGCAGGTCTTTCAGGGGGTGGACTGAAGCTTTCTTT
CASRSFRGWTEAFF
>TRBD1|TRBJ2-7|TRBV12-5|few
TGTGCTAGTGGTTCCGTAGCGGGGACAGGGGCCCCCCCGACCCTCTCCTACGAGCAGTACTTC
CASGSVAGTGAPPTLSYEQYF
>.|TRBJ1-1|TRBV6-5|.
TGTGCCAGCAAGGGACTCCGAAACACTGAAGCTTTCTTT
CASKGLRNTEAFF
>.|TRBJ2-1|TRBV5-6|.
TGTGCCAGCAGCTTAAGGCAGACCCGGAGTAATGAGCAGTTCTTC
CASSLRQTRSNEQFF
>.|TRBJ2-7|TRBV9|.
TGTGCCAGCAGCGTAGGCGGGGGCACCTACGAGCAGTACTTC
CASSVGGGTYEQYF
>TRBD1|TRBJ1-5|TRBV7-6|once
TGTGCCAGCAGCTTAGGGACAGGGGGCCGGAGCAATCAGCCCCAGCATTTT
CASSLGTGGRSNQPQHF
>TRBD1|TRBJ2-7|TRBV7-6|.
TGTGCCAGCAGCCGTGGACAGGGCTACGAGCAGTACTTC
CASSRGQGYEQYF
>TRBD1|TRBJ1-2|TRBV25-1|once
TGTGCCAGCAGTGAGCCCGGGACAGGGAAGGCCACCTTC
CASSEPGTGKATF
>.|TRBJ2-2|TRBV12-3/TRBV12-4|once
TGTGCCAGCCGAGAGTTATCGGGCGGGGAGCTGTTTTTT
CASRELSGGELFF
>TRBD1|TRBJ1-4|TRBV5-1|.
TGCGCCAGCAGCTTGGTTCCAGGGGGTCTAACTAATGAAAAACTGTTTTTT
CASSLVPGGLTNEKLFF
>TRBD1|TRBJ2-7|TRBV24-1|.
TGTGCCACCAGTGATCGACAGGGGCCATACCGCACGAGCACGTACTTC
CATSDRQGPYRTSTYF
>.|TRBJ1-4|TRBV3-1/TRBV3-2|.
TGTGCCAGCAGCCAAATCCGAGGACAAGGAGCAACTAATGAAAAACTGTTTTTT
CASSQIRGQGATNEKLFF
>TRBD2|TRBJ2-2|TRBV7-6|.
TGTGCCAGCAGCAAGGGACTAGCGGGGGGAGCCGGGGAGCTGTTTTTT
CASSKGLAGGAGELFF
>.|TRBJ1-2|TRBV3-1/TRBV3-2|.
TGTGCCAGCAGCCAAGGTGTCTCTAACTATGGCTACACCTTC
CASSQGVSNYGYTF
>TRBD2|TRBJ2-5|TRBV6-1|.
TGTGCCAGCAGTGAAGGAGCTAGCGGGGGGGCTGTGGAGACCCAGTACTTC
CASSEGASGGAVETQYF
>.|TRBJ2-3|TRBV4-1|.
TGCGCCAGCAGCAAAGTAGGGGACTATACGCAGTATTTT
CASSKVGDYTQYF
>.|TRBJ1-2|TRBV21-1|.
TGTGCCAGCAGCGGGGCCCGTGACAGGGGGCTCTTGTCGAATGGCCACACCTTC
CASSGARDRGLLSNGHTF
>.|TRBJ1-5|TRBV27|.
TGTGCCAGCAGTTTACTTTCGCCGGGGGGCGGGGGGCAGCCCCAGCATTTT
CASSLLSPGGGGQPQHF
>TRBD1|TRBJ1-6|TRBV3-1/TRBV3-2|.
TGTGCCAGCAGCCAAACCGGGACAGTCAATTCACCCCTCCACTTT
CASSQTGTVNSPLHF
>TRBD1|TRBJ1-5|TRBV19|.
TGTGCCAGTACCGGTTATCAGGGGGCTGGAGATCAGCCCCAGCATTTT
CASTGYQGAGDQPQHF
>TRBD2|TRBJ2-1|TRBV27|.
TGTGCCAGCAGTCCCGGGACTAGCGGGGGGTACAATGAGCAGTTCTTC
CASSPGTSGGYNEQFF
>TRBD1|TRBJ2-2|TRBV11-2|.
TGTGCCAGCAGGCAGGGGACAGGGGGGACCGGGGAGCTGTTTTTT
CASRQGTGGTGELFF
>.|TRBJ1-2|TRBV2|.
TGTGCCAGCAAGACGACAGCTTTGAATCTCTATGGCTACACCTTC
CASKTTALNLYGYTF
>.|TRBJ1-5|TRBV15|.
TGTGCCACCAGCAGACAGGGGAGGGGGATCAATCAGCCCCAGCATTTT
CATSRQGRGINQPQHF
>.|TRBJ2-6|TRBV28|.
TGTGCCAGCACCATGGGGTCGGGGACTCTTTCTCTCTCTGGGGCCAACGTCCTGACTTTC
CASTMGSGTLSLSGANVLTF
>.|TRBJ1-3|TRBV5-1|.
TGCGCCAGCAGCGACACAGCTGGAAACACCATATATTTT
CASSDTAGNTIYF
>.|TRBJ2-1|TRBV27|.
TGTGCCAGCAGTTTATCTCGGGTGCATGAGCAGTTCTTC
CASSLSRVHEQFF
>.|TRBJ1-1|TRBV27|few
TGTGCCAGCAGAACACAGGGTTTTTCAAATATGAACACTGAAGCTTTCTTT
CASRTQGFSNMNTEAFF
>.|TRBJ1-4|TRBV4-1|.
TGCGCCAGCAGGAATATCCTTCGGGGATCAACTAATGAAAAACTGTTTTTT
CASRNILRGSTNEKLFF
>TRBD1|TRBJ1-1|TRBV28|few
TGTGCCAGCAGTTTACCTGGGACAGGGACGGGCACTGAAGCTTTCTTT
CASSLPGTGTGTEAFF
>.|TRBJ1-1|TRBV29-1|.
TGCAGCGTGGGTAGCCCGGGGAACACTGAAGCTTTCTTT
CSVGSPGNTEAFF
>TRBD1|TRBJ1-4|TRBV4-2|.
TGTGCCAGCAGCCAAGATCACAGGGGAAAGGAAAAACTGTTTTTT
CASSQDHRGKEKLFF
>.|TRBJ2-5|TRBV11-1|.
TGTGCCAGCAGCTTAGATAGTATCTCGGAGACCCAGTACTTC
CASSLDSISETQYF
>TRBD1|TRBJ1-2|TRBV28|.
TGTGCCAGCAGGCCAACGGGACAGAACTATGGCTACACCTTC
CASRPTGQNYGYTF
>TRBD1|TRBJ2-5|TRBV5-1|few
TGCGCCAGCAGCTCCGGGACAGGGCAGTACTTC
CASSSGTGQYF
>.|TRBJ1-6|TRBV6-6|.
TGTGCCAGCAGTTACTCGCGGACAGTTGCTAATTCACCCCTCCACTTT
CASSYSRTVANSPLHF
>TRBD1|TRBJ2-1|TRBV7-2|.
TGTGCCAGCAGCTTCGGACAGGGACCCTACAATGAGCAGTTCTTC
CASSFGQGPYNEQFF
>TRBD1|TRBJ1-5|TRBV28|.
TGTGCCAGCAGTTCGGACAGGGGCAATAGCAATCAGCCCCAGCATTTT
CASSSDRGNSNQPQHF
>TRBD2|TRBJ2-1|TRBV29-1|.
TGCAGCATACTAGCGGGGGGCTACAATGAGCAGTTCTTC
CSILAGGYNEQFF